Presented here are 10 T cell receptor beta chains from one specimen sequenced in a study of blood T cells in healthy people across ages (dated by TCRdb to between 2015 and 2016). The method was 5' RACE. TCRdb names Illumina HiSeq 2500 as the instrument used. A second roughly 7 to 11 cycle PCR used a sample-barcoded 5' primer and a J-beta primer mix. TCRdb cleaned the public reads at Q25 with fastp, built clones with MiXCR and kept in-frame beta chains. A single entry per CDR3 protein holds the most common genes and DNA from its merged rows. The sample table records approximately 900,000 distinct CDR3 sequences; under 35% of these occur just once. The top ten clones comprise roughly a tenth of the sample. These data are also associated with another study on T cells of mothers and their children.

The sample was blood. The receptor set was obtained from a woman in her forties in good health.

This clonotype has more than one count but fewer than ten. A much larger clone is a single base away; this may be a read error. This chain uses TRBV7-6 with TRBJ2-7; 10 bases map to TRBD1. There are 15 residues in the CDR3. CDR1 is SGHVS, CDR2 FNYEAQ, per germline. V was clipped by 5 bases and J by 3 bases; unmatched bases: 7. The CDR3 DNA is TGTGCCAGCAGCCAAGGGGGGACAGGGGACTACGAGCAGTACTTC. It is translated as CASSQGGTGDYEQYF.

The chain has TRBV27 and TRBJ1-5; perhaps TRBD1 as D (5 bases). Trimming stripped 5 bases from V and 1 base from J, with 15 bases between. The CDR3 loop spans 16 amino acids. CDR1 MNHEY and CDR2 SMNVEV come from the germline V gene (reference sequence). CDR3 region: CASSMGPGPSNQPQHF. The CDR3 region has the DNA TGTGCCAGCAGTATGGGGCCAGGCCCCAGCAATCAGCCCCAGCATTTT.

This clonotype was counted at least ten times. This chain links TRBV5-1 with TRBJ1-1; TRBD1 agrees at 7 bases. Germline trimming cut 0 bases from V and 8 bases from J; bases unmatched to any gene: 7. Germline lookup yields CDR1 SGHRS and CDR2 YFSETQ. The CDR3 spans 14 residues. In DNA, the CDR3 is TGCGCCAGCAGCTTGGATGGGACAGCGCCCGAAGCTTTCTTT. Its translation is CASSLDGTAPEAFF.

The chain couples TRBV9 to TRBJ2-1; 7 bases map to TRBD2. The CDR3 has 15 residues. Germline V gives CDR1 SGDLS, CDR2 YYNGEE. J was trimmed by 3 bases and V by 0 bases; bases with no gene match: 3. This chain's CDR3 is CASSVGGGNYNEQFF. In DNA form, the CDR3 reads TGTGCCAGCAGCGTAGGGGGGGGGAACTACAATGAGCAGTTCTTC.

This clonotype was recorded once. One end of the junction does not line up with germline, which may come from a read error. The chain is built from TRBV20-1 and TRBJ2-1, with no clear D. Germline values: CDR1 DFQATT, CDR2 SNEGSKA (reference sequence). The CDR3 spans 15 residues. DNA for the CDR3: TGCGGTGCTAGAGAGCTCACGAGCTCCTACAATGAGCAGTTCTTC. Its protein product is CGARELTSSYNEQFF.

This clonotype occurred many times. The chain joins TRBV4-1 to TRBJ1-2, with 7 bases matching TRBD1. CDR3 size: 15 residues. V lost 1 base, J lost 8 bases, and 10 bases stayed unmatched. Per the germline V gene, CDR1 is MGHRA and CDR2 is YSYEKL. The CDR3 spells CASSQARTGGVGYTF. The CDR3 nucleotides are TGCGCCAGCAGCCAAGCCCGGACAGGTGGAGTGGGCTACACCTTC.

This chain connects TRBV5-1 to TRBJ2-3; D unclear. The CDR3 is 17 residues long. V was trimmed by 0 bases and J by 0 bases, leaving 14 bases between them. Germline V gene data show CDR1 as SGHRS and CDR2 as YFSETQ. CDR3 DNA sequence: TGCGCCAGCAGCTTGGTCATTGGCGGAACTAGCACAGATACGCAGTATTTT. Its translation is CASSLVIGGTSTDTQYF.

This clonotype showed up just a few times. At one boundary the junction diverges from the germline segment, which might be a read error. This chain links TRBV7-7 with TRBJ2-5, with TRBD2 matching over 13 bases. The CDR3 is 16 residues long. CDR1 and CDR2 from the germline V gene are SSHAT and FNYEAQ (reference sequence). The CDR3 sequence: CASSWGTSGEGRTQYF. In nucleotides, the CDR3 is TGTGCTAGCAGCTGGGGGACTAGCGGGGAGGGACGGACCCAGTACTTC.

Only a few counts were recorded for this clonotype. The CDR3 sequence is CASSLSHQWNTQYF. CDR3 nucleotides: TGTGCCAGCAGCTTAAGCCATCAGTGGAATACGCAGTATTTT. The chain combines TRBV7-3 with TRBJ2-3, with unresolved D. The germline V gene encodes CDR1 SGHTA and CDR2 FQGTGA. The CDR3 loop spans 14 amino acids. Trimming stripped 1 base from V and 7 bases from J, with 12 bases between.

The V call is TRBV12-3 or TRBV12-4, the J call TRBJ2-1, with D uncertain. The J call may be incorrect, as the DNA end agrees better with TRBJ2-7. This CDR3 has 15 residues. DNA of the CDR3: TGTGCCAGCAGTTTCACGGAAAGCTACTACAATGAGCAGTACTTC. Protein: CASSFTESYYNEQYF.